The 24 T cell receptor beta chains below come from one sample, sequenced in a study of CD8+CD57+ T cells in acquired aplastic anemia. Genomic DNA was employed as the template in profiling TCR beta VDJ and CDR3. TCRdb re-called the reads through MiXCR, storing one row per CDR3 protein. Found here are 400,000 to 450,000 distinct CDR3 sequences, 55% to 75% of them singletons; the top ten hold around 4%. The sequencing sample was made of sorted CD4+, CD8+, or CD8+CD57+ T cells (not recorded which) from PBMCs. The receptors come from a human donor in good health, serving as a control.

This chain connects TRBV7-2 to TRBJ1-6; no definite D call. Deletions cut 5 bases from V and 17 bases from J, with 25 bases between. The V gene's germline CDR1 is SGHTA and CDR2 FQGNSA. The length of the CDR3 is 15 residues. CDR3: CASSLVGDASADIHF. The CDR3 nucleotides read TGTGCCAGCAGCCTAGTCGGCGACGCTAGTGCAGATATCCACTTT.

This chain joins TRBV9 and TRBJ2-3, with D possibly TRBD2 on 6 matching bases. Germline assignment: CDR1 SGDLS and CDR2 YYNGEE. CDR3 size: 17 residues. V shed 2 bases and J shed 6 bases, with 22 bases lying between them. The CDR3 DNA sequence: TGTGCCAGCAGCGTCGGAGGGACCGTGAGCTCCTCCGATACGCAGTATTTT. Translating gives CASSVGGTVSSSDTQYF.

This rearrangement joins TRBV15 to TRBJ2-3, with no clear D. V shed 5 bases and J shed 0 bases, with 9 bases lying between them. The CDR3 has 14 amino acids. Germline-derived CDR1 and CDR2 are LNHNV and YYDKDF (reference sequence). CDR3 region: CATSRRVSTDTQYF. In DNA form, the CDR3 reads TGTGCCACCAGCCGACGGGTCAGCACAGATACGCAGTATTTT.

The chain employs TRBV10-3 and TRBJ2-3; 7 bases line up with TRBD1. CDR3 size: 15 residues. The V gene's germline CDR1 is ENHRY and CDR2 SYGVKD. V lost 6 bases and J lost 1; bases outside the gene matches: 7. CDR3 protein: CAISNGGQGTDTQYF. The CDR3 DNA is TGTGCCATCAGCAACGGCGGACAGGGCACAGATACGCAGTATTTT.

CDR3 loop: CASSQMGTGTEAFF. The CDR3 region has the DNA TGCGCCAGCAGCCAAATGGGGACAGGGACTGAAGCTTTCTTT. This chain connects TRBV4-1 to TRBJ1-1; 9 bases align to TRBD1. The V and J ends lost 2 bases and 5 bases, in that order; junction bases with no gene match: 3. The germline CDR1 and CDR2 sequences are MGHRA and YSYEKL. The CDR3 is 14 amino acids.

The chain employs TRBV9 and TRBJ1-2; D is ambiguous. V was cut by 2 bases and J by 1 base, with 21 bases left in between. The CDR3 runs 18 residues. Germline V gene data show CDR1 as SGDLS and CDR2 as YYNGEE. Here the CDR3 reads CASSVWRRAEVNNYGYTF. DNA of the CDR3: TGTGCCAGCAGCGTCTGGAGGAGGGCCGAAGTTAATAACTATGGCTACACCTTC. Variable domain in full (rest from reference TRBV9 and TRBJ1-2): DSGVTQTPKHLITATGQRVTLRCSPRSGDLSVYWYQQSLDQGLQFLIQYYNGEERAKGNILERFSAQQFPDLHSELNLSSLELGDSALYFCASSVWRRAEVNNYGYTFGSGTRLTVV.

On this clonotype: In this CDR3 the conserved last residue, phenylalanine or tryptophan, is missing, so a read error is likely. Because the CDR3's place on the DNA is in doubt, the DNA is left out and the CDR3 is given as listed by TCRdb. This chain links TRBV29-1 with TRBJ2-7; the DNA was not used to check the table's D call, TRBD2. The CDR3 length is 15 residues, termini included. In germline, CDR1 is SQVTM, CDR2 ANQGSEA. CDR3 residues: CSDELAGSCTFEQCS.

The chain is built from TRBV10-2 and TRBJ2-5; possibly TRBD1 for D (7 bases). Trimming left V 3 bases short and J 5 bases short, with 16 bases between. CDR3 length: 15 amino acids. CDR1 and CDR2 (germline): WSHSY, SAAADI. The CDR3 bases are TGCGCCAGCAGTGATAGGCAGGGGGGTAGCGAGACCCAGTACTTC. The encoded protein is CASSDRQGGSETQYF.

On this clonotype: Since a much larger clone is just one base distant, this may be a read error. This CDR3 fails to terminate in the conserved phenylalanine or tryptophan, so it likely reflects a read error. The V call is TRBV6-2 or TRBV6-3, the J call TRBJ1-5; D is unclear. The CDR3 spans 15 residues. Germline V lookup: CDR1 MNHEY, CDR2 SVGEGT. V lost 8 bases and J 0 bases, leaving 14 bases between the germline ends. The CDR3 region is CASRQAGLSNQPQHL. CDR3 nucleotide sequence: TGTGCCAGCCGTCAGGCAGGACTTAGCAATCAGCCCCAGCATCTT.

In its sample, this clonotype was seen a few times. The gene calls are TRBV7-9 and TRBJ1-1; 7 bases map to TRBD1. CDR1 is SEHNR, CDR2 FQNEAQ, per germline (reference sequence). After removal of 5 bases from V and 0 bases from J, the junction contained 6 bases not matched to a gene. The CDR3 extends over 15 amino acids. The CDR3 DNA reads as TGTGCCAGCAGCCCCGGGACAGCGATGAACACTGAAGCTTTCTTT. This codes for CASSPGTAMNTEAFF.

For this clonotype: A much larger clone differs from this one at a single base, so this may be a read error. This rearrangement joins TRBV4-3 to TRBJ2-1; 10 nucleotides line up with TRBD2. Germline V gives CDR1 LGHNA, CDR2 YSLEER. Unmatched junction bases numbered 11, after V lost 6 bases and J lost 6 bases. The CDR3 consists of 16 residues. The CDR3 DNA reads TGCGCCAGCAGATCTAGCGGGGGCCCCGCCTGCAATGAGCAGTTCTTC. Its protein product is CASRSSGGPACNEQFF.

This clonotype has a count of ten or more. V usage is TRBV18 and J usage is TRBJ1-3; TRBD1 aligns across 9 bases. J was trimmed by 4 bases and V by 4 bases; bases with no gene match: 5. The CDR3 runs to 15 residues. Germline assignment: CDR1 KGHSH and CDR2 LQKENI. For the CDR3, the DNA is TGTGCCAGCTCACAATCCGGGACAGGGGGAAACACCATATATTTT. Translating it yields CASSQSGTGGNTIYF.

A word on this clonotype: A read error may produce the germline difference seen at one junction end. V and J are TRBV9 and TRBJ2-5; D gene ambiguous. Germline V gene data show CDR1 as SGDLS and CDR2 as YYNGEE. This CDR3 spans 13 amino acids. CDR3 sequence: CASSPRQVADEQF. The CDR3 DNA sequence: TGTGCCAGCAGCCCTCGGCAGGTGGCGGACGAGCAGTTC.

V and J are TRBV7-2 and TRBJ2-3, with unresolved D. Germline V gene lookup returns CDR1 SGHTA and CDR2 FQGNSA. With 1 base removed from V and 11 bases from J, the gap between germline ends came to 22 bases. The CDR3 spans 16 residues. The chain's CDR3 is CASSLGVQIKPHKQYF. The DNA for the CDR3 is TGTGCCAGCAGCTTAGGTGTACAGATCAAGCCGCATAAGCAGTATTTT.

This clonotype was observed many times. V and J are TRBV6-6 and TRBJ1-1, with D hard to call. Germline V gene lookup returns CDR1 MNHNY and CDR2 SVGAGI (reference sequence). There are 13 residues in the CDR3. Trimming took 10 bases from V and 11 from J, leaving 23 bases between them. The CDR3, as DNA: TGTGCCATCCACACGACACTTGCCGGTGGCGCTTTCTTT. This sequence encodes CAIHTTLAGGAFF.

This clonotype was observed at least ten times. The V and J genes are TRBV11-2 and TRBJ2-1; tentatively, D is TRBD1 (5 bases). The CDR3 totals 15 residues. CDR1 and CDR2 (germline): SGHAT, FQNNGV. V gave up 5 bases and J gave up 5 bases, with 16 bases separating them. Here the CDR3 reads CASSQSDPGNNEQFF. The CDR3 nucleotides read TGTGCCAGCAGCCAGAGCGACCCAGGGAACAATGAGCAGTTCTTC.

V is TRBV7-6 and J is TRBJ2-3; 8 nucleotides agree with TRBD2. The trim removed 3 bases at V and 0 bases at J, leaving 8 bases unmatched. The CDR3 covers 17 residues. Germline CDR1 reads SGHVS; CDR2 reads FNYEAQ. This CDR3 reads CASSLDASGSSTDTQYF. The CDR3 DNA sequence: TGTGCCAGCAGCTTGGACGCGAGCGGGAGCAGCACAGATACGCAGTATTTT. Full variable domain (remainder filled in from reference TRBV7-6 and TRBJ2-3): GAGVSQSPRYKVTKRGQDVALRCDPISGHVSLYWYRQALGQGPEFLTYFNYEAQQDKSGLPNDRFSAERPEGSISTLTIQRTEQRDSAMYRCASSLDASGSSTDTQYFGPGTRLTVL.

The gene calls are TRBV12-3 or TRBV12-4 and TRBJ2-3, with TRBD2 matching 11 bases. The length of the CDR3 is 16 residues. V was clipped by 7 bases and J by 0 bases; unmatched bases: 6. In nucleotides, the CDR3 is TGTGCCAGCACTGATAGACTAGCGGGAAGCACAGATACGCAGTATTTT. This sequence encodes CASTDRLAGSTDTQYF.

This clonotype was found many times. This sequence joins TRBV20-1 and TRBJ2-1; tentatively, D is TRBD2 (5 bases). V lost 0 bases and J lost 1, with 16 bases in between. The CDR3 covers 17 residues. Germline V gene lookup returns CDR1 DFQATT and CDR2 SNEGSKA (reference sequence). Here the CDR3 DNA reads TGCAGTGCTAGAGATCGTGCGGGTAAAGTTTCCTACAATGAGCAGTTCTTC. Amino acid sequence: CSARDRAGKVSYNEQFF.

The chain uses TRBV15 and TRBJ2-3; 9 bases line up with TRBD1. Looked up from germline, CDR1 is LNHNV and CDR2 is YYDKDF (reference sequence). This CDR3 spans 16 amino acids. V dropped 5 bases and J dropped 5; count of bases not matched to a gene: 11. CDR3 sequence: CATSWPGQGGRDTQYF. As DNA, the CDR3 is TGTGCCACCAGCTGGCCGGGACAGGGCGGTCGAGATACGCAGTATTTT.

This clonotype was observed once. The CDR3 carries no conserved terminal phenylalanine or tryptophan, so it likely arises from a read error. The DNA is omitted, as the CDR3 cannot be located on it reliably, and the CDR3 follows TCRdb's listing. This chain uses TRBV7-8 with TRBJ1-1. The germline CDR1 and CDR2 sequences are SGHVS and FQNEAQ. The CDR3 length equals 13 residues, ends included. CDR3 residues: CASKTREAEEDSQ.

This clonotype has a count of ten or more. The CDR3 DNA reads TGTGCCAGCAGCGCAGAGGGTTCCTACGAGCAGTACTTC. This sequence encodes CASSAEGSYEQYF. The V call is TRBV5-6, the J call TRBJ2-7; D is perhaps TRBD2 (5 bases). V lost 4 bases, J lost 1 base, and 9 bases lay in between. From germline, CDR1 is SGHDT and CDR2 YYEEEE. The CDR3 contains 13 residues.

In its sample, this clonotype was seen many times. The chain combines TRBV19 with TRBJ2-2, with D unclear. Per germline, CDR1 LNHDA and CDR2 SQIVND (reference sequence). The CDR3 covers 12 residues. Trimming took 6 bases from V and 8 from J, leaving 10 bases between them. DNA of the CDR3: TGTGCCAGTAGCCTACCTTTGGGGGAGCTGTTTTTT. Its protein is CASSLPLGELFF.

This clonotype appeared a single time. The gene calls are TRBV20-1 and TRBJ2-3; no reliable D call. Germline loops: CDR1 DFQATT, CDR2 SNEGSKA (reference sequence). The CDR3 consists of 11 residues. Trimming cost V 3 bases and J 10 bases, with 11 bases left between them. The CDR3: CSASSGSSQYF. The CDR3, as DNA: TGCAGTGCTAGTAGTGGGTCGTCGCAGTATTTT.